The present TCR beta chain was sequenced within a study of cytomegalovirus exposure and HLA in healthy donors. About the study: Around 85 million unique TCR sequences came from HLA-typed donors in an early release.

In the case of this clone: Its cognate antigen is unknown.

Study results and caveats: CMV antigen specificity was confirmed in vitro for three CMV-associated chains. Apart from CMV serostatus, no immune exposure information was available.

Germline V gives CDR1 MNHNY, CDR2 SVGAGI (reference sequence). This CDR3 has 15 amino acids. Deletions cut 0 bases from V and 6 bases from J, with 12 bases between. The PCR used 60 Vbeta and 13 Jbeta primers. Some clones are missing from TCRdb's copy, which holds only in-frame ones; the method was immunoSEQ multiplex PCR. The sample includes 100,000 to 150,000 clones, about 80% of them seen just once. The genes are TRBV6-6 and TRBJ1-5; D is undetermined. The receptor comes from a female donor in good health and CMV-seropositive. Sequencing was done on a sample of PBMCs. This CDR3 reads CASSYSSEDSQPQHF. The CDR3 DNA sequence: TGTGCCAGCAGTTACTCGAGTGAAGATAGTCAGCCCCAGCATTTT.